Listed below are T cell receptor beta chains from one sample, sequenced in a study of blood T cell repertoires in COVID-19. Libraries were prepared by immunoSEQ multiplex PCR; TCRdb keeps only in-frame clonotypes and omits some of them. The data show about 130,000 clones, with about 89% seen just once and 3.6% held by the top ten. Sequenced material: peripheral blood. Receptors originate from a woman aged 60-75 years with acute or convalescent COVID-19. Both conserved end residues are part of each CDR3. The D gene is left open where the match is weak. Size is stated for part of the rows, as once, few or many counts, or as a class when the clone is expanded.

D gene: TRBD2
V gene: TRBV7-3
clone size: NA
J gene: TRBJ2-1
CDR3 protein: CASSLTASGRATEQFF
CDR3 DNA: TGTGCCAGCAGCTTAACAGCTAGCGGGAGGGCCACTGAGCAGTTCTTC

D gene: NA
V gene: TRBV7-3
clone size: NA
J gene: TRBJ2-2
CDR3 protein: CASSPQGRTITGELFF
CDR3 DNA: TGTGCCAGCAGCCCACAGGGGAGGACAATCACCGGGGAGCTGTTTTTT

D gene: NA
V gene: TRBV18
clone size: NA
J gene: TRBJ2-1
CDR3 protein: CASSPRQGVYNEQFF
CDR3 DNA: TGTGCCAGCTCACCAAGGCAGGGCGTTTACAATGAGCAGTTCTTC

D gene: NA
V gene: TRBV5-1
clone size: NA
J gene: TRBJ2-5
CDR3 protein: CASSFTGLQETQYF
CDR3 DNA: TGCGCCAGCAGCTTCACAGGCCTCCAAGAGACCCAGTACTTC

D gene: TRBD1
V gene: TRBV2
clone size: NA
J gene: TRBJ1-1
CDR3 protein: CARTRTGGFGTEAFF
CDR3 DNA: TGTGCCAGAACTAGGACAGGGGGTTTTGGCACTGAAGCTTTCTTT

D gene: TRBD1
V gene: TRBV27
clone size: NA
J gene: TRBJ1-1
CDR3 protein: CASSQGQPLMNTEAFF
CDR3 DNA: TGTGCCAGCAGTCAGGGACAGCCTCTAATGAACACTGAAGCTTTCTTT

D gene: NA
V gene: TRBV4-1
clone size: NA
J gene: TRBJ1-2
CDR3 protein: CASSHPLDTTDTNYGYTF
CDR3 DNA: TGCGCCAGCAGCCATCCATTGGACACGACGGATACTAACTATGGCTACACCTTC

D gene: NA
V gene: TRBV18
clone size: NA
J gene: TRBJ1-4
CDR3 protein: CASSPQGLATNEKLFF
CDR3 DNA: TGTGCCAGCTCACCACAGGGACTCGCAACTAATGAAAAACTGTTTTTT

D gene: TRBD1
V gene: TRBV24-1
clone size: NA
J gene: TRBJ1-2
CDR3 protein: CATEDRAGGYTF
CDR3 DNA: TGTGCCACTGAGGACAGGGCGGGTGGCTACACCTTC

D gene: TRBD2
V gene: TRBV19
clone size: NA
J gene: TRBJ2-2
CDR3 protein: CASCPGLAVTGELFF
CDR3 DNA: TGTGCCAGTTGTCCGGGACTAGCGGTCACCGGGGAGCTGTTTTTT

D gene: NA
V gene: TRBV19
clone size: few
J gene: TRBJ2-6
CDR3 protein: CASSIDLQGTGANVLTF
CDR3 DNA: TGTGCCAGTAGTATAGATCTTCAGGGGACCGGGGCCAACGTCCTGACTTTC

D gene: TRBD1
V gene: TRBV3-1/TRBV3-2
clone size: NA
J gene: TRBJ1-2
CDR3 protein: CASSQDFQGGYGYTF
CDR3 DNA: TGTGCCAGCAGCCAAGATTTCCAGGGGGGCTATGGCTACACCTTC

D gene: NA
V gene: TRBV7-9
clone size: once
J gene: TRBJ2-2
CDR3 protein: CASSFQSNTGELFF
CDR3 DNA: TGTGCCAGCAGCTTCCAATCGAACACCGGGGAGCTGTTTTTT

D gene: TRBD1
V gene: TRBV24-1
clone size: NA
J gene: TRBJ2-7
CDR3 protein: CATSAGQGSLSYEQYF
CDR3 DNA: TGTGCCACCAGTGCCGGACAGGGGTCCCTCTCCTACGAGCAGTACTTC

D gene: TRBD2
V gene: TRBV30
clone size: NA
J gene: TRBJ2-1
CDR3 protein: CAWWTSGYNEQFF
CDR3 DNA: TGTGCCTGGTGGACTAGCGGTTACAATGAGCAGTTCTTC

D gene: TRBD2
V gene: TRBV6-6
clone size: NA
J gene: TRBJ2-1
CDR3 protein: CASSYTSSGGNNEQFF
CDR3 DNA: TGTGCCAGCAGTTACACATCTAGCGGGGGTAACAATGAGCAGTTCTTC

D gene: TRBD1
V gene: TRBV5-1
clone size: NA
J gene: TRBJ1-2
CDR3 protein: CASSLASGTGVVNYGYTF
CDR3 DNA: TGCGCCAGCAGCTTGGCCTCCGGGACAGGGGTCGTGAACTATGGCTACACCTTC

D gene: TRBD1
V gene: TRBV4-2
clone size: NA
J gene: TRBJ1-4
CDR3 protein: CASSQRAPGQGSEKLFF
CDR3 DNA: TGTGCCAGCAGCCAACGGGCCCCGGGACAGGGAAGTGAAAAACTGTTTTTT

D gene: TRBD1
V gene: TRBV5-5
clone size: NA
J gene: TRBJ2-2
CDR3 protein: CAASNGRGLDTGELFF
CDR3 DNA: TGTGCCGCCTCAAATGGCAGGGGGCTGGACACCGGGGAGCTGTTTTTT

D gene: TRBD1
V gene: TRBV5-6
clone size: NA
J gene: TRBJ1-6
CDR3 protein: CASSLVGQGFSPLHF
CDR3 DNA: TGTGCCAGCAGCTTGGTGGGACAGGGGTTCTCACCCCTCCACTTT

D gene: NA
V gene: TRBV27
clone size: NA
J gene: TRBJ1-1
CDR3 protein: CASYQGLGNTEAFF
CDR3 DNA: TGTGCCAGCTACCAGGGGCTTGGGAACACTGAAGCTTTCTTT

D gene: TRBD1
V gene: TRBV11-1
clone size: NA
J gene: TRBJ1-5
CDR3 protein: CASSQGQGDQPQHF
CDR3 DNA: TGTGCCAGCAGCCAGGGACAGGGAGACCAGCCCCAGCATTTT

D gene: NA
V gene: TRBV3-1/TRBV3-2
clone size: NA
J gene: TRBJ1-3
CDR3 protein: CASSQVIGDSGNTIYF
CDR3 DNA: TGTGCCAGCAGCCAAGTTATCGGGGACTCTGGAAACACCATATATTTT

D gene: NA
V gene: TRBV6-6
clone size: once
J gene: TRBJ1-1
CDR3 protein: CASSYVRGTEAFF
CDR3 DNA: TGTGCCAGCAGTTACGTTCGGGGCACTGAAGCTTTCTTT

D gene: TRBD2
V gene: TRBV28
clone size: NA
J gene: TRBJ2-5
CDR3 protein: CASSTGLARQETQYF
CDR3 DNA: TGTGCCAGCAGTACGGGACTAGCGAGGCAAGAGACCCAGTACTTC

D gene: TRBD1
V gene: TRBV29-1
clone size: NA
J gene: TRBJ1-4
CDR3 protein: CSVYAGTGGIEKLFF
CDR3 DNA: TGCAGCGTTTACGCCGGGACAGGGGGGATTGAAAAACTGTTTTTT

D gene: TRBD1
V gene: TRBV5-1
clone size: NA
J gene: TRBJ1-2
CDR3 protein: CASSLDQTGRNGYTF
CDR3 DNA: TGCGCCAGCAGCTTGGACCAGACAGGGAGGAATGGCTACACCTTC

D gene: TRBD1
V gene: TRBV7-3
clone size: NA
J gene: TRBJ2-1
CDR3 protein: CASSISGGGGNEQFF
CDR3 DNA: TGTGCCAGCAGCATATCAGGGGGCGGCGGCAATGAGCAGTTCTTC

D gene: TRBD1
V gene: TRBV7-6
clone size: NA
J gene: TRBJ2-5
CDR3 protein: CASSFRGIGETQYF
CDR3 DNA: TGTGCCAGCAGCTTCAGGGGGATCGGGGAGACCCAGTACTTC

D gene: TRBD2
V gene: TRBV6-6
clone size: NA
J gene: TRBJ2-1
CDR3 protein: CASSPARLAGLNEQFF
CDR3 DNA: TGTGCCAGCAGTCCTGCCCGACTAGCGGGGCTGAATGAGCAGTTCTTC

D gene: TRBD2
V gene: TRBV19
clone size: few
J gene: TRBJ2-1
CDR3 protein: CASSLTAGRSSYNEQFF
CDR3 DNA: TGTGCCAGTAGTCTTACAGCGGGAAGGAGCTCCTACAATGAGCAGTTCTTC

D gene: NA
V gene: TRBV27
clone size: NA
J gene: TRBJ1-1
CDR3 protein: CASTSGGLTEAFF
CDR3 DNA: TGTGCCAGCACCTCTGGGGGGTTAACTGAAGCTTTCTTT

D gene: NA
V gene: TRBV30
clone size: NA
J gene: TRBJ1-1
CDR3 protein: CAWRVPNGGMNTEAFF
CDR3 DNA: TGTGCCTGGAGGGTCCCTAACGGGGGGATGAACACTGAAGCTTTCTTT